This T cell receptor (beta chain) was sequenced in a study of blood T cell repertoires in COVID-19. Study at large: Sites across the United States, Italy and Spain contributed samples from acute and convalescent COVID-19. The cDNA or gDNA used as material had been derived from T cells, B-cell-depleted T cells, or PBMCs.

V lost 3 bases, J lost 5 bases, and 12 bases stayed unmatched. CDR1 and CDR2 from the germline V gene are SGHNT and YENEEA. The CDR3 totals 16 residues. For recovered donors of Cohort 3, there were two negative PCRs, clearance, or symptom resolution. Original processing methods: Estimates of nucleated cell counts were drawn from the amplification of reference gene primers. Measured with immunoSEQ multiplex PCR; TCRdb has only the in-frame clones, and not every one. V, J and clone size derive from that table, while D and trimming were established from the DNA sequence. The sample yields a few hundred thousand clones, roughly 88% seen once.

The V call is TRBV11-3, the J call TRBJ2-5; TRBD2 agrees at 7 bases. The sample taken for sequencing was PBMCs or T cells enriched from blood (not recorded which). This receptor was identified in a woman aged 40 to 50 who had recovered from COVID-19. DNA of the CDR3: TGTGCCAGCAGCTTTCAAAAAGGGAGGGGTCATGAGACCCAGTACTTC. Translated: CASSFQKGRGHETQYF. Full variable domain (missing parts from reference TRBV11-3 and TRBJ2-5): EAGVVQSPRYKIIEKKQPVAFWCNPISGHNTLYWYLQNLGQGPELLIRYENEEAVDDSQLPKDRFSAERLKGVDSTLKIQPAELGDSAVYLCASSFQKGRGHETQYFGPGTRLLVL.